This TCR beta chain is from a study of beta chain features in type 1 diabetes. Germline CDR1 is MGHDK and CDR2 is SYGVNS. Between the trimmed V and J ends, which lost 3 bases and 0 bases, there was a span of 19 bases. There are 18 residues in the CDR3. The sequenced template was cDNA made from the entire isolated RNA. Repertoires were generated with immunoSEQ multiplex PCR, while TCRdb's copy carries only in-frame clones and drops some. This table holds some 300,000 clones, about 8.5% found once. The receptor comes from a woman aged 18-35 years in good health. J is TRBJ2-3 and V is TRBV25-1; D possibly corresponds to TRBD1 (6 bases). Sequencing was carried out using central memory CD4+ T cells from blood. CDR3 loop: CASSDGGHSVSSTDTQYF. In DNA form, the CDR3 reads TGTGCCAGCAGTGATGGGGGCCACAGTGTCTCTAGCACAGATACGCAGTATTTT. Supplemented by reference TRBV25-1 and TRBJ2-3, the full variable domain reads EADIYQTPRYLVIGTGKKITLECSQTMGHDKMYWYQQDPGMELHLIHYSYGVNSTEKGDLSSESTVSRIRTEHFPLTLESARPSHTSQYLCASSDGGHSVSSTDTQYFGPGTRLTVL.